This T cell receptor (beta chain) is from a study of cytomegalovirus exposure and HLA in healthy donors. Study information: Within an early data release were about 80 million unique TCRs drawn from HLA-typed donors.

Overall study results and limits: Apparent HLA restriction characterized most CMV-associated TCR beta chains in a later analysis. In an earlier analysis, about 87% or about 30%: the productive usage of most TCR beta V segments.

For this clone: Antigen specificity is unknown.

The V and J ends lost 5 bases and 2 bases, in that order; junction bases with no gene match: 9. CDR3 length equals 16 residues. Germline loops: CDR1 MDHEN, CDR2 SYDVKM. Primers included in the PCR were 60 Vbeta and 13 Jbeta primers. How the authors handled the data: Per a later analysis, the number of unique TCR beta chains was some 75 million, of which about 11 million were shared. The protocol was immunoSEQ multiplex PCR, while the TCRdb copy is restricted to in-frame clones and leaves out a portion. V and J calls and clone size are copied from that table; D and trimming were computed from the DNA. The sample lists roughly 180,000 clones; around four fifths were seen once.

Sample: PBMCs. The rearrangement uses TRBV28 and TRBJ2-7; 10 bases match TRBD1. This clonotype was obtained from a man younger than 40 in good health and CMV-seronegative. CDR3 loop: CASSLHYGQGAYEQYF. The CDR3 DNA sequence: TGTGCCAGCAGTCTCCACTACGGACAGGGGGCCTACGAGCAGTACTTC.